This TCR beta chain is drawn from a study of shared clonotypes between healthy human individuals. General study points: Shared across a few donors were around 5% of the naive CD4 clonotypes. A small donor pool kept down the genetic and exposure-history diversity that was represented.

Germline-derived CDR1 and CDR2 are MDHEN and SYDVKM. The CDR3 runs 11 residues. V lost 5 bases and J lost 6, with 6 bases in between. In the original analysis: ImmunoSEQ junction-only sequences lacked quality scores, so their filtering differed. The assay was immunoSEQ multiplex PCR, and TCRdb's table has in-frame clones only and misses some. V and J calls and clone size are as listed in that table; D and trimming were resolved from the DNA. Here the sample spans over 850,000 clones, around 78% being singletons. A remark on this clone: No antigen is known for it. This CDR3 is also generated by other DNA sequences in the sample.

The sequenced material came from memory CD4+ T cells from PBMCs. Subset given: CD45RA-negative fraction. The rearrangement uses TRBV28 and TRBJ2-3; D uncertain. The clonotype comes from a man between 18 and 35 years old in good health. Some clones in this sample may be carry-over from other donors' samples. The CDR3 bases are TGTGCCAGCAGTCTGAGGGATACGCAGTATTTT. This sequence encodes CASSLRDTQYF.